This T cell receptor beta chain was captured by sequencing in a study of T cell responses to AZD1222 COVID-19 vaccine (dated by TCRdb to the early 2020s). With respect to the entire study: TCR sequencing covered approximately 230 trial participants: roughly 200 given two doses of AZD1222 and 26 given two doses of MenACWY control vaccine. Trial participants were enrolled into age subgroups of 18-55, 56-69 and 70-plus years, which contained about 150, 27 and 61 TCR-sequenced participants, respectively. The paper's findings and limits, for the study overall: After two AZD1222 doses, spike-specific TCR breadth and depth were significantly higher than at day 0 and than in MenACWY recipients. Because no day 14 peak-response samples were available, repertoires were characterized only after the peak T cell response. Participants were mostly white British, with more females than males. The authors suggested clonal diversity may have been underestimated. The 56-69-year group was small, and its depth increase did not reach significance, likely because of low power. Nearly half of unique spike-specific TCRs reportedly recognized epitopes outside regions mutated in the B.1.351 and B.1.1.7 variants. The vaccine-associated CD4 TCRs covered the entire spike protein, and the dominant responses fell in regions 160-218 and 743-854. Conclusions about previously exposed vaccinees are limited because only six or seven AZD1222 recipients were SARS-CoV-2 seropositive at baseline.

About this clone: There is no known antigen for this receptor. One base away there is no much larger clone; base qualities are not given.

The CDR3 regions of human TCRbeta chains were analyzed by immunosequencing. As for the original processing: Repertoire TCRs were matched against a reference library of SARS-CoV-2-specific TCRs generated with the MIRA antigen-specificity platform. Breadth was defined as the fraction of unique TCRs that were SARS-CoV-2-associated, and depth was defined as the fraction of total T cells that were SARS-CoV-2-associated. Using the MIRA data, each spike-specific TCR was assigned both to the spike region to which the TCR was reactive and to a CD4 or CD8 class. Log10-transformed breadth and depth values were compared by one-way ANOVA with Sidak's multiple comparisons tests. Not all clones reach the TCRdb copy of this immuneACCESS table, which keeps in-frame sequences only. Checked studies attribute under half of the gap to unresolved V genes and leave the rest unexplained. Clonal size and the V and J genes are those of that table, whereas D and trimming came from the DNA. This sample is represented by some 110,000 clones; roughly 89% of them were singletons. Of the sample, more than 40% is held by the ten largest clones.

The meaning of the sample's time point label: about 28 days (+/-7) after the second vaccine dose. AZD1222 recipients with second doses at about 4 weeks or about 12 weeks were pooled, because spike-specific TCR depth and breadth did not differ between schedules. Vaccinee samples were obtained from the UK trials COV001 and COV002, which included a single-blind randomized controlled phase 2/3 trial of AZD1222 (ChAdOx1 nCoV-19) in healthy adults. For TCRbeta chain sequencing, PBMC samples were collected from trial participants at day 0 and at day 28 after the second dose. The receptor was isolated from an adult who received the AZD1222 COVID-19 vaccine. The sequences come from peripheral blood, collected 28 days after the second AZD1222 dose.

The CDR3 reads as follows: CASSSLAGVIAGELFF. Read as DNA, the sequence is TGTGCCAGCAGCTCCCTAGCGGGAGTAATAGCCGGGGAGCTGTTTTTT. The chain is encoded by TRBV11-1 joined to TRBJ2-2; TRBD2 fits 10 bases in the junction. Clipping removes 4 bases from V and 6 bases from J, with 8 as the unmatched junction base count. The CDR3 runs 16 residues from the cysteine to the phenylalanine. Solely the CDR3 DNA is kept, with 48 bases framed from the first base. Per the germline V gene (reference sequence), SGHAT is the CDR1 and FQDESV is the CDR2. Supplemented by the reference TRBV11-1 and TRBJ2-2 proteins around the CDR3, the complete variable domain is EAEVAQSPRYKITEKSQAVAFWCDPISGHATLYWYRQILGQGPELLVQFQDESVVDDSQLPKDRFSAERLKGVDSTLKIQPAELGDSAMYLCASSSLAGVIAGELFFGEGSRLTVL.